The 16 T cell receptor beta chains reported below all come from one sample, sequenced in a study of T cells in Graves' hyperthyroidism and ophthalmopathy. TCR beta CDR3 regions were amplified from RNA. HTBI primers were the set used in a first-round RT-PCR of the TCR CDR3. In TCRdb, the multiplex PCR reads were re-called with MiXCR into one record per CDR3 protein. In the table there are hundreds of thousands of distinct CDR3 sequences, around 15% of which are singletons. Material: blood. The source of these receptors is a woman in her sixties or seventies with Graves' ophthalmopathy.

This clonotype was detected ten times or more. The chain combines TRBV27 with TRBJ2-1; 11 bases are shared with TRBD2. The CDR3 has 15 amino acids. V shed 8 bases, J shed 4 bases, and the junction held 7 bases outside the gene matches. CDR1 and CDR2 from the germline V gene are MNHEY and SMNVEV (reference sequence). CDR3 sequence (DNA): TGTGCCAGCTCACCGACTAGCGGGAAATACAATGAGCAGTTCTTC. This sequence encodes CASSPTSGKYNEQFF.

In this sample, this clonotype turned up many times. CDR3 sequence reads: CASTAYSNQPQHF. The DNA of the CDR3 is TGTGCCAGCACCGCATATAGCAATCAGCCCCAGCATTTT. V and J are TRBV12-3 or TRBV12-4 and TRBJ1-5; no definite D call. CDR3 size: 13 residues. V dropped 7 bases and J dropped 0 bases, with 7 bases sitting between them.

This clonotype was counted many times. V and J are TRBV15 and TRBJ2-7, with 8 bases fitting TRBD1. CDR1 LNHNV and CDR2 YYDKDF come from the germline V gene (reference sequence). The CDR3 covers 15 residues. Germline trimming cut 1 base from V and 2 bases from J; bases unmatched to any gene: 4. The CDR3 loop is CATSRVGQGTYEQYF. In DNA, the CDR3 is TGTGCCACCAGCAGAGTCGGACAGGGAACCTACGAGCAGTACTTC.

The chain links TRBV12-3 or TRBV12-4 to TRBJ1-1; D call uncertain. V shed 6 bases and J shed 4 bases, with 12 bases lying between them. The CDR3 totals 13 residues. The CDR3 DNA is TGTGCCAGCAGCCTAGAATGGGGCACTGAAGCTTTCTTT. Translated: CASSLEWGTEAFF.

This clonotype was observed a few times. In this CDR3 the conserved last residue, phenylalanine or tryptophan, is missing, so a read error is likely. CDR3 nucleotide sequence: TGTGCCTGGAGTACGGGACTGACCTACGAGCAGTACTCC. It is translated as CAWSTGLTYEQYS. The J gene is TRBJ2-7, the V gene TRBV30; TRBD2 might be the D (6 bases). The CDR3 is 13 residues long. The germline CDR1 and CDR2 sequences are GTSNPN and SVGIG (reference sequence). V lost 2 bases, J lost 2 bases, and 10 bases lay in between.

This clonotype showed up many times. The chain combines TRBV6-1 with TRBJ2-2; the D gene could be TRBD1 or TRBD2 (5 bases each). The germline V and J ends were trimmed by 6 bases and 1 base, with 15 bases remaining between them. Germline CDR1 is MNHNS and CDR2 is SASEGT. The CDR3 sequence is 16 residues long. The CDR3 here is CASRDPGRRNTGELFF. In DNA form, the CDR3 reads TGTGCCAGCAGGGACCCGGGACGGAGGAACACCGGGGAGCTGTTTTTT.

The chain couples TRBV18 to TRBJ2-5; D is undetermined. Germline lookup yields CDR1 KGHSH and CDR2 LQKENI. This CDR3 is 16 amino acids long. The V end was cut by 0 bases, the J end by 0 bases, with 11 bases between. The CDR3: CASSPPSAMYQETQYF. The DNA of the CDR3 is TGTGCCAGCTCACCACCGTCAGCAATGTACCAAGAGACCCAGTACTTC.

This clonotype showed up many times. CDR3 DNA sequence: TGTGCCAGCAGCTTAGGTCAGGGGCCGGGGGCTTTCTTT. It translates to CASSLGQGPGAFF. The gene calls are TRBV7-2 and TRBJ1-1, with a weak D call TRBD1 (6 bases). The CDR3 is 13 amino acids. The germline CDR1 and CDR2 sequences are SGHTA and FQGNSA. Trimming cost V 1 base and J 11 bases, with 14 bases left between them.

This clonotype showed up just a few times. A much bigger clone sits one base away, suggesting this may be a read error. This chain links TRBV6-1 with TRBJ2-3; 15 bases are shared with TRBD2. The CDR3 is made up of 17 amino acids. With 6 bases clipped from V and 2 bases from J, the junction kept 6 bases outside the gene matches. CDR1 and CDR2 (germline): MNHNS, SASEGT. The CDR3 sequence: CASRGGLAGGYTDTQYF. CDR3 DNA sequence: TGTGCCAGCAGGGGGGGACTAGCGGGAGGCTACACAGATACGCAGTATTTT.

J is TRBJ2-7 and V is TRBV29-1; the match to TRBD2 covers 7 bases. The germline V gene encodes CDR1 SQVTM and CDR2 ANQGSEA. There are 15 residues in the CDR3. V shed 4 bases and J 3 bases; nucleotides not matched to a gene: 12. CDR3 sequence: CSVGLAVSPRYEQYF. CDR3 bases: TGCAGCGTTGGTCTAGCGGTGAGTCCGCGCTACGAGCAGTACTTC.

The sample holds many counts of this clonotype. The chain carries TRBV15 and TRBJ2-3, with 8 bases lining up with TRBD2. Losses at the gene ends were 4 bases for V and 4 bases for J; bases not matched to a gene: 7. Germline CDR1 reads LNHNV; CDR2 reads YYDKDF (reference sequence). The CDR3 is made up of 15 amino acids. CDR3 sequence: CATSTGGRRPDTQYF. As DNA, the CDR3 is TGTGCCACCAGCACCGGCGGGAGGAGGCCAGATACGCAGTATTTT. The variable domain in full, with the rest retrieved from reference TRBV15 and TRBJ2-3, is DAMVIQNPRYQVTQFGKPVTLSCSQTLNHNVMYWYQQKSSQAPKLLFHYYDKDFNNEADTPDNFQSRRPNTSFCFLDIRSPGLGDTAMYLCATSTGGRRPDTQYFGPGTRLTVL.

The chain joins TRBV4-1 to TRBJ1-5; unclear D gene. This CDR3 is built from 17 residues. V lost 1 base, J lost 2 bases, and 15 bases lay in between. Per the germline V gene, CDR1 is MGHRA and CDR2 is YSYEKL. For the CDR3, the DNA is TGCGCCAGCAGCCAAGTAACGGGCAGATTAGGCAATCAGCCCCAGCATTTT. This encodes CASSQVTGRLGNQPQHF.

This clonotype was recorded many times. The chain recombines TRBV28 with TRBJ2-3, with D maybe TRBD1 (6 bases). Germline CDR1 reads MDHEN; CDR2 reads SYDVKM. CDR3 length: 15 amino acids. Trimming shortened V by 8 bases and J by 2 bases, and 17 bases separated the two germline ends. In DNA form, the CDR3 reads TGTGCCAGCCTACGAGGGGGACGGCCCACAGATACGCAGTATTTT. It yields the protein CASLRGGRPTDTQYF.

This clonotype was recorded at least ten times. The genes are TRBV5-1 and TRBJ2-5; the D call may be TRBD1 or TRBD2 (5 bases each). Germline values: CDR1 SGHRS, CDR2 YFSETQ. The CDR3 contains 17 residues. V was trimmed by 3 bases and J by 1 base, leaving 19 bases between them. The CDR3 DNA is TGCGCCAGCAGCTCGGACCCATCCGGGACGGTCCAAGAGACCCAGTACTTC. Translation: CASSSDPSGTVQETQYF. Drawing the rest from reference TRBV5-1 and TRBJ2-5, the complete variable domain is KAGVTQTPRYLIKTRGQQVTLSCSPISGHRSVSWYQQTPGQGLQFLFEYFSETQRNKGNFPGRFSGRQFSNSRSEMNVSTLELGDSALYLCASSSDPSGTVQETQYFGPGTRLLVL.

In its sample, this clonotype was seen many times. The rearrangement links TRBV20-1 to TRBJ2-1, with a possible D match to TRBD2 (5 bases). The CDR3 contains 15 residues. V lost 3 bases and J lost 7, with 19 bases in between. The V gene's germline CDR1 is DFQATT and CDR2 SNEGSKA (reference sequence). The CDR3 nucleotides are TGCAGTGCTAGTTTTGGAAGCGTGAGGAGGAATGAGCAGTTCTTC. Protein: CSASFGSVRRNEQFF.

The table lists this clonotype with many counts. The gene calls are TRBV20-1 and TRBJ2-3; the D gene is possibly TRBD1 (5 bases). This CDR3 contains 15 residues. V lost 2 bases and J lost 2, with 14 bases in between. Germline values: CDR1 DFQATT, CDR2 SNEGSKA (reference sequence). The CDR3 here is CSARKYDRYTDTQYF. CDR3 DNA: TGCAGTGCTAGAAAGTACGACAGATACACAGATACGCAGTATTTT.